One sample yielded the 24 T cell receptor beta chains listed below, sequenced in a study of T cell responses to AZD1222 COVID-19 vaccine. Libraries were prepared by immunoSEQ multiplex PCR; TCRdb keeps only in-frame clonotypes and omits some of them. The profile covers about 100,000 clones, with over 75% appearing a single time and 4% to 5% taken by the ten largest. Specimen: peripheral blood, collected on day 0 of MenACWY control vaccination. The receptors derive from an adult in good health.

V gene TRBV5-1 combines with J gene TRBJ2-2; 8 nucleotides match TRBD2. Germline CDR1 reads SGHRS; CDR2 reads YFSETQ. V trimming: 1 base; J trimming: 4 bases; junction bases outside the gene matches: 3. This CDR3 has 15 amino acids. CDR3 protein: CASSLISGVTGELFF. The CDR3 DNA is TGCGCCAGCAGCTTGATTAGCGGGGTCACCGGGGAGCTGTTTTTT.

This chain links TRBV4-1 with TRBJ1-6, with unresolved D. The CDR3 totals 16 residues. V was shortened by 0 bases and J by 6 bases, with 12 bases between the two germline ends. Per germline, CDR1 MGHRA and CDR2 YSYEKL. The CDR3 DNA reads TGCGCCAGCAGCCAAGAAGCGCAGATACTTAATTCACCCCTCCACTTT. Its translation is CASSQEAQILNSPLHF.

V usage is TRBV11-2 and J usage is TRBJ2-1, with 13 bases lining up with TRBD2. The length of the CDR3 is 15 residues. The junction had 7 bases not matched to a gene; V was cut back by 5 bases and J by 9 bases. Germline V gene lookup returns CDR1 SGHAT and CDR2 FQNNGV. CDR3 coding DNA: TGTGCCAGCAGCCCGAGGACTAGCGGGAGTCTTGAGCAGTTCTTC. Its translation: CASSPRTSGSLEQFF.

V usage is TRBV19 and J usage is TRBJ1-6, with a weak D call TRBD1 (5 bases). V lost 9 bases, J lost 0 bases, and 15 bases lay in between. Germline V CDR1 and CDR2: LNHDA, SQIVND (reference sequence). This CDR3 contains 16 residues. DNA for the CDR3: TGTGCCAGCCGTAAGGGGCCTAGCTCCTATAATTCACCCCTCCACTTT. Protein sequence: CASRKGPSSYNSPLHF. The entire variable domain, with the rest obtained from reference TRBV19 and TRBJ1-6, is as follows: DGGITQSPKYLFRKEGQNVTLSCEQNLNHDAMYWYRQDPGQGLRLIYYSQIVNDFQKGDIAEGYSVSREKKESFPLTVTSAQKNPTAFYLCASRKGPSSYNSPLHFGNGTRLTVT.

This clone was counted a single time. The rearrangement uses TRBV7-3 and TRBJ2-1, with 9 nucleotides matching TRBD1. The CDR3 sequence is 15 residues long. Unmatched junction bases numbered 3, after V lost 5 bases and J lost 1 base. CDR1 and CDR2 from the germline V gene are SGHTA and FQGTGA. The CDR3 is CASSPGQGSYNEQFF. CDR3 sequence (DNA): TGTGCCAGCAGCCCAGGACAGGGGTCCTACAATGAGCAGTTCTTC. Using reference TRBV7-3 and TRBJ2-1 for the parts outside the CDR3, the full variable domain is GAGVSQTPSNKVTEKGKYVELRCDPISGHTALYWYRQSLGQGPEFLIYFQGTGAADDSGLPNDRFFAVRPEGSVSTLKIQRTERGDSAVYLCASSPGQGSYNEQFFGPGTRLTVL.

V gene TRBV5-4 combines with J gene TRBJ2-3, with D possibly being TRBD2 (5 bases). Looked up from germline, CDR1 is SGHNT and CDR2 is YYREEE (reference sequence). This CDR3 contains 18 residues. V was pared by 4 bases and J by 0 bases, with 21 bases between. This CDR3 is CASSGGRGQPFSTDTQYF. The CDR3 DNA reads TGTGCCAGCAGCGGTGGTCGGGGTCAACCCTTCAGCACAGATACGCAGTATTTT. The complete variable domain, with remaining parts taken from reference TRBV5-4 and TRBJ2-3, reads ETGVTQSPTHLIKTRGQQVTLRCSSQSGHNTVSWYQQALGQGPQFIFQYYREEENGRGNFPPRFSGLQFPNYSSELNVNALELDDSALYLCASSGGRGQPFSTDTQYFGPGTRLTVL.

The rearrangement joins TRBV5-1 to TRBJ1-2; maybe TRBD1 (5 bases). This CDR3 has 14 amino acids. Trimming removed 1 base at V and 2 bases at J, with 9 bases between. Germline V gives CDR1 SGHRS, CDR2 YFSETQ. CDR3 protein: CASSLSGTNYGYTF. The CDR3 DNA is TGCGCCAGCAGCTTGTCTGGGACGAACTATGGCTACACCTTC.

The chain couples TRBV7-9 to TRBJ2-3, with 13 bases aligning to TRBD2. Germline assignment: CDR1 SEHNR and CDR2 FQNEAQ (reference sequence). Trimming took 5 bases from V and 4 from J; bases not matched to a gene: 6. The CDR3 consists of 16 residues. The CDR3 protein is CASSAGLAGDADTQYF. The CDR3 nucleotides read TGTGCCAGCAGCGCTGGACTAGCGGGAGACGCAGATACGCAGTATTTT.

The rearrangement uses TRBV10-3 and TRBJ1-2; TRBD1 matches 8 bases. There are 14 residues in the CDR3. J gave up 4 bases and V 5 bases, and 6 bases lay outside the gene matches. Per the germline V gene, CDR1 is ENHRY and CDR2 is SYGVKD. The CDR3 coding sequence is TGTGCCATCAGTCAAACGGGACAGGCCTATGGCTACACCTTC. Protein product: CAISQTGQAYGYTF.

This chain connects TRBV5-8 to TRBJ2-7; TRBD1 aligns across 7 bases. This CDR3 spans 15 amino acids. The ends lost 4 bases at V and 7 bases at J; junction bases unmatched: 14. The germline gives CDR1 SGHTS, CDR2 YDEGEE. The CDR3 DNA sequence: TGTGCCAGCAGCCCGTACAGGGGCGAGGGACGGGAGCAGTACTTC. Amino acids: CASSPYRGEGREQYF.

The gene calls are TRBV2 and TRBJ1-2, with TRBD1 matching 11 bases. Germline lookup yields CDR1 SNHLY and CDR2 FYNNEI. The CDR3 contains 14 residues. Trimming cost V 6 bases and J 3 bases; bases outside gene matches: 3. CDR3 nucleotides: TGTGCCAGCAGCGGACAGGGGGCATACTATGGCTACACCTTC. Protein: CASSGQGAYYGYTF. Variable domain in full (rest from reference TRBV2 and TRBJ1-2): EPEVTQTPSHQVTQMGQEVILRCVPISNHLYFYWYRQILGQKVEFLVSFYNNEISEKSEIFDDQFSVERPDGSNFTLKIRSTKLEDSAMYFCASSGQGAYYGYTFGSGTRLTVV.

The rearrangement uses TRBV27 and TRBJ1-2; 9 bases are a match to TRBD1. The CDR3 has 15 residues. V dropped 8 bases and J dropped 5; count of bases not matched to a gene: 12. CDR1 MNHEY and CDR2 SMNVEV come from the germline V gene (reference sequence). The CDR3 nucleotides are TGTGCCAGCTTAAGTACGATGACAGGGGGTTATGGCTACACCTTC. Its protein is CASLSTMTGGYGYTF.

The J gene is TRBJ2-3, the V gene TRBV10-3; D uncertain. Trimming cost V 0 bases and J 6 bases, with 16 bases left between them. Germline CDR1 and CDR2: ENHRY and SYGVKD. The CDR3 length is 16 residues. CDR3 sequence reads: CAISESNPGDWDTQYF. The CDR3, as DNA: TGTGCCATCAGTGAGTCGAACCCAGGAGACTGGGATACGCAGTATTTT.

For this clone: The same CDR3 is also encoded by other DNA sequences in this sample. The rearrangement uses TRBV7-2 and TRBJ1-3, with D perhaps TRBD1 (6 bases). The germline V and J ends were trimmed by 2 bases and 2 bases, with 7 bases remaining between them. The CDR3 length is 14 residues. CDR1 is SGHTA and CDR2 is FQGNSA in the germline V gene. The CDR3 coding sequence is TGTGCCAGCAGCTTATGGGGGCCTGGAAACACCATATATTTT. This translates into CASSLWGPGNTIYF.

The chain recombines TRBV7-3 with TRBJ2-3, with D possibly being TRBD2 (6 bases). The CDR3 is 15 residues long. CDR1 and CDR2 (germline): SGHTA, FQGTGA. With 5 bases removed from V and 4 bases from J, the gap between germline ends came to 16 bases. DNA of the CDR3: TGTGCCAGCAGCACCCAAGCGGGCCTCGCAGATACGCAGTATTTT. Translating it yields CASSTQAGLADTQYF.

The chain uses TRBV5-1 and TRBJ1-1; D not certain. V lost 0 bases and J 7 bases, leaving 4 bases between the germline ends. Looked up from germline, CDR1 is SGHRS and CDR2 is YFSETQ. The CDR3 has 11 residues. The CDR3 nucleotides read TGCGCCAGCAGCTTGGACGTTGAAGCTTTCTTT. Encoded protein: CASSLDVEAFF.

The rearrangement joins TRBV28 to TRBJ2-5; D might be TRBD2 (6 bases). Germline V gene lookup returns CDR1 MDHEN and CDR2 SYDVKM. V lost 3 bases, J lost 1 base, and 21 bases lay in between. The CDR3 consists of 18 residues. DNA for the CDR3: TGTGCCAGCAGTTTGACGCCATGGGGAGGAGGACTCCAAGAGACCCAGTACTTC. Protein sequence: CASSLTPWGGGLQETQYF.

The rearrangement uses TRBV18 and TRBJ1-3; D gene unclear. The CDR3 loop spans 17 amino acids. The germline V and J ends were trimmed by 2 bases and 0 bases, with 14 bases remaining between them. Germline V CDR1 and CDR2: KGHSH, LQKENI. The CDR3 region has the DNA TGTGCCAGCTCACCATCAGGTGGCTCCACCTCTGGAAACACCATATATTTT. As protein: CASSPSGGSTSGNTIYF.

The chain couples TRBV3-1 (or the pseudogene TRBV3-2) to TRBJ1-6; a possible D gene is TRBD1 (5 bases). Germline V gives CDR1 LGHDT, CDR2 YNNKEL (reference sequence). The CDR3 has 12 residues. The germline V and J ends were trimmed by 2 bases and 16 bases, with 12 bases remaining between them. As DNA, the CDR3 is TGTGCCAGCAGCCAAACCCCGGGACCTCTCCACTTT. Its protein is CASSQTPGPLHF.

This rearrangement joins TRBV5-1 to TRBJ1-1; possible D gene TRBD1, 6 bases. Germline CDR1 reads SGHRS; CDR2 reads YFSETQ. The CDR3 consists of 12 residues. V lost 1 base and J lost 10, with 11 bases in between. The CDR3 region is CASSLMEGGAFF. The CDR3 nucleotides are TGCGCCAGCAGCTTGATGGAAGGGGGAGCTTTCTTT.

CDR3 sequence: CASSELRVNTEAFF. The CDR3 DNA sequence: TGTGCCAGCAGTGAATTGAGGGTGAACACTGAAGCTTTCTTT. The chain carries TRBV2 and TRBJ1-1, with no clear D. Per the germline V gene, CDR1 is SNHLY and CDR2 is FYNNEI. V shed 2 bases and J shed 0 bases, with 7 bases lying between them. CDR3 size: 14 residues.

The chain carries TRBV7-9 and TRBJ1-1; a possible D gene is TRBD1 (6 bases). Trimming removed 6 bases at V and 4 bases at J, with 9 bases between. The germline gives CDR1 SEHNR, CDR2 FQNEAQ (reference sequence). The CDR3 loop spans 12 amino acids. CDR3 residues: CASSEGGTEAFF. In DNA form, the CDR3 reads TGTGCCAGCAGTGAGGGGGGCACTGAAGCTTTCTTT.

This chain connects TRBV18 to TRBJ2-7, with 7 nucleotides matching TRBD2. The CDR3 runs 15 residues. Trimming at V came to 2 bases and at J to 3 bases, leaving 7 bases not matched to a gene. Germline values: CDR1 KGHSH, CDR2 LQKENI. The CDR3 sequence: CASSPGLGDIYEQYF. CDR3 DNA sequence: TGTGCCAGCTCACCAGGACTAGGGGATATCTACGAGCAGTACTTC.

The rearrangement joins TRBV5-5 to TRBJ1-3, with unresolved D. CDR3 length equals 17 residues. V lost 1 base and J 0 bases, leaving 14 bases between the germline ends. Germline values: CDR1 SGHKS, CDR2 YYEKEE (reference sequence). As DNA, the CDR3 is TGTGCCAGCAGCTTGTACCCCGAGTTCCTCTCTGGAAACACCATATATTTT. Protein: CASSLYPEFLSGNTIYF.